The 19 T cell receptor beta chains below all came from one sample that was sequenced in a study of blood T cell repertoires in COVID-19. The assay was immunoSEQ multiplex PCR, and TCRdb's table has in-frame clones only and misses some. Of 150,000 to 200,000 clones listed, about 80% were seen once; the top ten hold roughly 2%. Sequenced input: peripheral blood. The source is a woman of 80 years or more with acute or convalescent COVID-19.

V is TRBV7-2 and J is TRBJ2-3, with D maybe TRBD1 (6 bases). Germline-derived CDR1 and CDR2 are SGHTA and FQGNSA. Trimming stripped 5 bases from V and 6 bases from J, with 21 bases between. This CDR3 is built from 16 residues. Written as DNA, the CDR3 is TGTGCCAGCAGCCTAGAAGTAACAGGGCCTAGGGATACGCAGTATTTT. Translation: CASSLEVTGPRDTQYF.

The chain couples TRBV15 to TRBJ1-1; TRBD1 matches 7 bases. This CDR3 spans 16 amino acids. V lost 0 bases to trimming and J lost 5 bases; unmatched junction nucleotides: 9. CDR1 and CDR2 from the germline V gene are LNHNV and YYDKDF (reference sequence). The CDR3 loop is CATSRDPGGSGTEAFF. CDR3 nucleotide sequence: TGTGCCACCAGCAGAGACCCAGGGGGGAGTGGGACTGAAGCTTTCTTT.

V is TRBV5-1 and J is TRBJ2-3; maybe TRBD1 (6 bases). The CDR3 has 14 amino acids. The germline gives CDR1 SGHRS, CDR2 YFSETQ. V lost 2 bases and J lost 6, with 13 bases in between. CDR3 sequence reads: CASSFRGSSDTQYF. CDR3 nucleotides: TGCGCCAGCAGCTTCAGGGGTTCTTCGGATACGCAGTATTTT.

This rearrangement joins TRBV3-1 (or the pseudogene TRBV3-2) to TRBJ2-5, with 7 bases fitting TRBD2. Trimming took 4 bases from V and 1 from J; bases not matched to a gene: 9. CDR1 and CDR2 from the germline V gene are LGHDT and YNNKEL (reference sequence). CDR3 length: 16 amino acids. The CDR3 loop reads CASSPEAGEPQETQYF. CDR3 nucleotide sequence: TGTGCCAGCAGCCCGGAGGCGGGAGAACCCCAAGAGACCCAGTACTTC.

This CDR3 is CASSVGGPPGGYTF. The CDR3 DNA sequence: TGTGCCAGCAGCGTAGGGGGGCCCCCCGGGGGCTACACCTTC. The gene calls are TRBV9 and TRBJ1-2, with D perhaps matching TRBD1 (6 bases). Germline V gene sequence: CDR1 SGDLS, CDR2 YYNGEE. The CDR3 covers 14 residues. V lost 0 bases and J 8 bases, leaving 14 bases between the germline ends.

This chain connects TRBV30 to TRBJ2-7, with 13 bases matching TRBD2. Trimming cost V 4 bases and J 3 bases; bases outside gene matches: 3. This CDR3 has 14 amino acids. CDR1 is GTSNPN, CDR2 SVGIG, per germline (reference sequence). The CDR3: CAWKLAGGGYEQYF. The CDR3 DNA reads TGTGCCTGGAAACTAGCGGGAGGGGGCTACGAGCAGTACTTC.

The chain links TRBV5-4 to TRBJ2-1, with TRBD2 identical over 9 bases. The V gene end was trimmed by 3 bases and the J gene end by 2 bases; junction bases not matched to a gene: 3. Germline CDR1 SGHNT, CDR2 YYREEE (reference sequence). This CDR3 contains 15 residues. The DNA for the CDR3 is TGTGCCAGCAGCTCTAGCGGGACCCCCTACAATGAGCAGTTCTTC. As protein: CASSSSGTPYNEQFF. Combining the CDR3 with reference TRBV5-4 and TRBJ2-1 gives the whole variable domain ETGVTQSPTHLIKTRGQQVTLRCSSQSGHNTVSWYQQALGQGPQFIFQYYREEENGRGNFPPRFSGLQFPNYSSELNVNALELDDSALYLCASSSSGTPYNEQFFGPGTRLTVL.

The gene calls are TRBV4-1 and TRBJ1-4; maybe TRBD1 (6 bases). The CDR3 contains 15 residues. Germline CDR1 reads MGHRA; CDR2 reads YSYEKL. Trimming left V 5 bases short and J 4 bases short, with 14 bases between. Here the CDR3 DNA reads TGCGCCAGCAGCTACCAGGACAGCCTTAATGAAAAACTGTTTTTT. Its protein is CASSYQDSLNEKLFF.

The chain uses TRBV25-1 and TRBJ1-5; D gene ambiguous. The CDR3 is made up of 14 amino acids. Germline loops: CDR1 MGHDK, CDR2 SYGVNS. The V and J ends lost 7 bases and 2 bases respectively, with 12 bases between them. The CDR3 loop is CASKGGIGNQPQHF. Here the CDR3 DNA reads TGTGCCAGCAAGGGAGGGATTGGCAATCAGCCCCAGCATTTT.

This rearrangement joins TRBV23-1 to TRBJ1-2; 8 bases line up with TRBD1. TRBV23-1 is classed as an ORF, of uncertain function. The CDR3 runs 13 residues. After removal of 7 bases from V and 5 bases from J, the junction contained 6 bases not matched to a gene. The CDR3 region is CASKRQGFYGYTF. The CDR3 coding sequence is TGCGCCAGCAAGAGACAGGGGTTTTATGGCTACACCTTC.

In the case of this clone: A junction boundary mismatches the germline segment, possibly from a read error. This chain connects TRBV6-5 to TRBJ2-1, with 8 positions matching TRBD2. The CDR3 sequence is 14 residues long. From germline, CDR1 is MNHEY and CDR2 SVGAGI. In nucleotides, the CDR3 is TGTGCCAGCAGTTATGGGGCTAGCGGGTTTAGGTGGGTCTTC. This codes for CASSYGASGFRWVF.

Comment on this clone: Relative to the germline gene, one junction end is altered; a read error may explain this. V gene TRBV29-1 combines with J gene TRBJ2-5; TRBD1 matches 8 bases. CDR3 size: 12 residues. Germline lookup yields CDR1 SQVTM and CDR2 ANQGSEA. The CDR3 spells CSIDRGRETQYF. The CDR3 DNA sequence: TGCAGCATTGACAGGGGACGGGAGACCCAGTACTTC.

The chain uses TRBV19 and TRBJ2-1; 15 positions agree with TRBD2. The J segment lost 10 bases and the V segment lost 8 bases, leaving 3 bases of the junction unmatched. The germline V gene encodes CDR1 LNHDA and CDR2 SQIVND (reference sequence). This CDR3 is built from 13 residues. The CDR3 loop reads CASAGLAGGEQFF. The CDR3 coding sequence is TGTGCCAGTGCGGGACTAGCGGGAGGAGAGCAGTTCTTC.

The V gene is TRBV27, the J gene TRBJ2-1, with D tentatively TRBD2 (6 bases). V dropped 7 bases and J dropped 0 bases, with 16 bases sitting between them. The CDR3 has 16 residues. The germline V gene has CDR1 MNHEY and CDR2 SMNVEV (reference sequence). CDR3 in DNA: TGTGCCAGCACCCCTACTGGGGGGAGCTCCTACAATGAGCAGTTCTTC. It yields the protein CASTPTGGSSYNEQFF.

The CDR3 DNA follows: TGCGCCAGCAGCCATGGGACAGGGGAGCGGCCCCAGCATTTT. It specifies CASSHGTGERPQHF. This rearrangement joins TRBV4-3 to TRBJ1-5, with 10 positions matching TRBD1. There are 14 residues in the CDR3. V was pared by 3 bases and J by 9 bases, with 5 bases of the junction left unmatched. Germline V lookup: CDR1 LGHNA, CDR2 YSLEER.

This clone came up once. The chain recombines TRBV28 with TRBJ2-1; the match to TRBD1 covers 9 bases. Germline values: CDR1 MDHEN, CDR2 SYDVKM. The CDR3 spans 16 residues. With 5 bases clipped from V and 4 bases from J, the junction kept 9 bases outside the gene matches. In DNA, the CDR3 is TGTGCCAGCAGTCCATTGGACAGGGGAGTATACAATGAGCAGTTCTTC. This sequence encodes CASSPLDRGVYNEQFF.

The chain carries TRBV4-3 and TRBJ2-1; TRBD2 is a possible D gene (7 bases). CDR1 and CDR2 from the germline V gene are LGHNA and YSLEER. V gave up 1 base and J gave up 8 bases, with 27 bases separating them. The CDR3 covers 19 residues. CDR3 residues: CASSQALTNVGGPPHEQFF. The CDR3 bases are TGCGCCAGCAGCCAAGCCCTTACGAATGTGGGGGGGCCCCCCCATGAGCAGTTCTTC.

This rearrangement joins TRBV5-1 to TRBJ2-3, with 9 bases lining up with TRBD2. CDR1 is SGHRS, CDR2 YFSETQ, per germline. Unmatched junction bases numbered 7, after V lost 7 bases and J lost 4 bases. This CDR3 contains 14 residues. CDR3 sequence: CASGLSGSADTQYF. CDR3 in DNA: TGCGCCAGCGGCCTTAGCGGGAGCGCAGATACGCAGTATTTT.

The DNA for the CDR3 is TGTGCCAGCAGTTTGGCAGGCTACGAGCAGTACTTC. Translation: CASSLAGYEQYF. V gene TRBV6-5 combines with J gene TRBJ2-7; D gene ambiguous. CDR1 and CDR2 from the germline V gene are MNHEY and SVGAGI. Trimming stripped 4 bases from V and 3 bases from J, with 7 bases between. The CDR3 runs 12 residues.